This T cell receptor (beta chain) is drawn from a study of monozygotic twins with inflammatory bowel disease. A remark on this clonotype: Its antigen remains unknown.

The authors used roughly 3.5 ug of total RNA per TCR library. TCRdb processed the 5' RACE reads again and assigns one entry to each CDR3 protein, with no DNA. Its clone listing holds around 370,000 distinct CDR3 sequences. Regarding the study as a whole: IBD patients displayed reduced TCRbeta diversity (inverse Simpson) when set against healthy co-twins.

The CDR3 spans 12 residues. Germline CDR1 MNHNS, CDR2 SASEGT. Collection of a 2.5 ml blood sample took place per donor. The sequenced sample consisted of blood. This sequence was found in a human donor with ulcerative colitis or Crohn's disease, or a healthy co-twin of an affected twin (not recorded which). The rearrangement joins TRBV6-1 to TRBJ2-7. The CDR3 sequence is CASSETGYEQYF.